The present TCR beta chain was sequenced within a study of T cells in Graves' hyperthyroidism and ophthalmopathy. Between the trimmed V and J ends, which lost 0 bases and 8 bases, there was a span of 16 bases. Germline V gene lookup returns CDR1 SQVTM and CDR2 ANQGSEA. This CDR3 region has 14 residues. Amplified TCR beta CDR3 regions derived from RNA transcripts. The study used the HTBI primer set for a first-round RT-PCR of the TCR CDR3. TCRdb reprocessed the multiplex PCR reads via MiXCR and lists one record per CDR3 protein. The table has hundreds of thousands of distinct CDR3 sequences, about 16% seen once. This clonotype was detected only a few times.

The chain uses TRBV29-1 and TRBJ1-2, with a weak D call TRBD1 (5 bases). This TCR came from a woman in her twenties or thirties with Graves' hyperthyroidism. Specimen: blood. CDR3 sequence: CSVEDNPGWGGYTF. CDR3 bases: TGCAGCGTTGAAGATAACCCGGGGTGGGGCGGCTACACCTTC.